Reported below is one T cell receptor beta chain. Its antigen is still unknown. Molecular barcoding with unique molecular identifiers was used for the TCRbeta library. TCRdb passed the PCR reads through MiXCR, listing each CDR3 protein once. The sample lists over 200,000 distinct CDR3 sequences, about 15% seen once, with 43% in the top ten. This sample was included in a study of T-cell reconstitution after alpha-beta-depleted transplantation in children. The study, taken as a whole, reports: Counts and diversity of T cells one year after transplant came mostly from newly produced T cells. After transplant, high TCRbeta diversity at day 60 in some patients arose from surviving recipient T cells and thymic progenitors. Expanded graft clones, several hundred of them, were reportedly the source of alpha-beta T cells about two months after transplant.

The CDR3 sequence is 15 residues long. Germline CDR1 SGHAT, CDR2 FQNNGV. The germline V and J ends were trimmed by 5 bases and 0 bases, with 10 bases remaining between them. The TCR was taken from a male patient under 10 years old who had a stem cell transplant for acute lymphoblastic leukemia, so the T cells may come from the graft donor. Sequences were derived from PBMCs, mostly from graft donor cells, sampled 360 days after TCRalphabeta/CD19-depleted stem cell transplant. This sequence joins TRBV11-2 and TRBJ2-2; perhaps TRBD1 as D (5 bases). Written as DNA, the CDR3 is TGTGCCAGCAGCCGAGACAGAACGAACACCGGGGAGCTGTTTTTT. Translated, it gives CASSRDRTNTGELFF.